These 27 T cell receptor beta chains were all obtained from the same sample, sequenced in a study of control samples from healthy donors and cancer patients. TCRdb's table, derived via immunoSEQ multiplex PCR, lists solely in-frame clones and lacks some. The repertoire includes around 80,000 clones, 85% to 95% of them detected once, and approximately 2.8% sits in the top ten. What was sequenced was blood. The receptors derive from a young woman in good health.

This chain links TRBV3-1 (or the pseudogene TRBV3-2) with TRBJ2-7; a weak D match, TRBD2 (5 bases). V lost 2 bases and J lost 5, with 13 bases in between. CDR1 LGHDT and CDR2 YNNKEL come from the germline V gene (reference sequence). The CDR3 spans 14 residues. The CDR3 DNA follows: TGTGCCAGCAGCCAATTTGCGGGCCCCAACGAGCAGTACTTC. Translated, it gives CASSQFAGPNEQYF.

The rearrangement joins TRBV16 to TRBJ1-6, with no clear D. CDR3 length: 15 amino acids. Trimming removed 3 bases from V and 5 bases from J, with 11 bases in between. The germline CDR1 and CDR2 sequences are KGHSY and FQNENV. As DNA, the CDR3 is TGTGCCAGCAGCCATCGAAGCACTAATAATTCACCCCTCCACTTT. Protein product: CASSHRSTNNSPLHF. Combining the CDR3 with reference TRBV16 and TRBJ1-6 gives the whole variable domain GEEVAQTPKHLVRGEGQKAKLYCAPIKGHSYVFWYQQVLKNEFKFLISFQNENVFDETGMPKERFSAKCLPNSPCSLEIQATKLEDSAVYFCASSHRSTNNSPLHFGNGTRLTVT.

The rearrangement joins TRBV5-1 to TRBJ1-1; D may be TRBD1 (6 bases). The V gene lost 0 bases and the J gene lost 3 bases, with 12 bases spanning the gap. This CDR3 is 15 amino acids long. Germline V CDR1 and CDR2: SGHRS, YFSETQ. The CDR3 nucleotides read TGCGCCAGCAGCTTGGGGTGGGGGGCCTACACTGAAGCTTTCTTT. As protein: CASSLGWGAYTEAFF.

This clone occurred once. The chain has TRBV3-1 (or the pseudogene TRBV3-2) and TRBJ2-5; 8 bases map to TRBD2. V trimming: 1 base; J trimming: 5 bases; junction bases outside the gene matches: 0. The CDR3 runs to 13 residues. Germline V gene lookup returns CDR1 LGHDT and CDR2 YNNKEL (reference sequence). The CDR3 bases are TGTGCCAGCAGCCAAGGACTAGCGGAGACCCAGTACTTC. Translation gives CASSQGLAETQYF.

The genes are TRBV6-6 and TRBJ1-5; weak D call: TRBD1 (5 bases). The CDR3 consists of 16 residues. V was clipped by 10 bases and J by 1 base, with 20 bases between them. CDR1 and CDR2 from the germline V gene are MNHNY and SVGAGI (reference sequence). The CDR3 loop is CATRDMGPKSNQPQHF. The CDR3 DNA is TGTGCCACCAGAGATATGGGGCCTAAAAGCAATCAGCCCCAGCATTTT.

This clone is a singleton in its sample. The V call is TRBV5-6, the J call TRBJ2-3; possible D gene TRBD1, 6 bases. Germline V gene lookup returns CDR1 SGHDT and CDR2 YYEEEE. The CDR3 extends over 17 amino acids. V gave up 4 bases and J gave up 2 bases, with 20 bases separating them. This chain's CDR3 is CASSTQYGDNPTDTQYF. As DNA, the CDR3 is TGTGCCAGCAGCACCCAGTACGGGGACAACCCCACAGATACGCAGTATTTT.

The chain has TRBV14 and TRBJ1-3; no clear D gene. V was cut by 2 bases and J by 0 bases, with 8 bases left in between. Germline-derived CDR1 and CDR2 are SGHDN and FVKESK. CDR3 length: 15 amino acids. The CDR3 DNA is TGTGCCAGCAGCCAATCAGCTTACTCTGGAAACACCATATATTTT. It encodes CASSQSAYSGNTIYF.

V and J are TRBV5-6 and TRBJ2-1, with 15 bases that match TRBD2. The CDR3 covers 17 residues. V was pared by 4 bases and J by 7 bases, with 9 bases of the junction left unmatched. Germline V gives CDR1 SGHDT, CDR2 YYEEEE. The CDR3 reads CASSEGLAGGSGNEQFF. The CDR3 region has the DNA TGTGCCAGCAGCGAAGGACTAGCGGGGGGGTCCGGGAATGAGCAGTTCTTC.

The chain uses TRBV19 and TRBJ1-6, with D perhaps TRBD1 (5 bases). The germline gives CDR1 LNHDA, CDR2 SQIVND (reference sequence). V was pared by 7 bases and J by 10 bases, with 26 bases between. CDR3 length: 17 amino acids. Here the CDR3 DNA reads TGTGCCAGTACTCCATTATCGGGGGGAGTTGTAGGATCACCCCTCCACTTT. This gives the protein CASTPLSGGVVGSPLHF.

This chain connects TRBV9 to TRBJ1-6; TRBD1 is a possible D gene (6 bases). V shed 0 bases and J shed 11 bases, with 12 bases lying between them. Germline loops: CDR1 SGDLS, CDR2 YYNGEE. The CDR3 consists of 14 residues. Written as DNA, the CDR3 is TGTGCCAGCAGCGTAGGAGGACAGCGGGCACCCCTCCACTTT. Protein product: CASSVGGQRAPLHF.

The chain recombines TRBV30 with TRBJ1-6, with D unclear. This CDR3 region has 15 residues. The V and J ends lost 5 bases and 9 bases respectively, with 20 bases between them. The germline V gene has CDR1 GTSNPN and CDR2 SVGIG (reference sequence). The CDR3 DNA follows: TGTGCCTGGCGCCTCACCTCGAGTATTAGTTCACCCCTCCACTTT. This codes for CAWRLTSSISSPLHF.

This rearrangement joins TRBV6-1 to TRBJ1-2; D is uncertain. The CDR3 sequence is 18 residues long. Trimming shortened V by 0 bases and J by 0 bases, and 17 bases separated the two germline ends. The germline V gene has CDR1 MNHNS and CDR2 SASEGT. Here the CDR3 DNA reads TGTGCCAGCAGTGAAGCGCCGTTACTCGAAACGACTAACTATGGCTACACCTTC. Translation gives CASSEAPLLETTNYGYTF.

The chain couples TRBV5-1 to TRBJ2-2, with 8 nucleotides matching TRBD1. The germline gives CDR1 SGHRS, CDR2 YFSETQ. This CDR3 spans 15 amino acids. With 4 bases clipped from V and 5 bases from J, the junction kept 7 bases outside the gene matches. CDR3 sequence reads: CASSAGTGVTGELFF. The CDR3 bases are TGCGCCAGCAGCGCCGGGACAGGAGTAACCGGGGAGCTGTTTTTT.

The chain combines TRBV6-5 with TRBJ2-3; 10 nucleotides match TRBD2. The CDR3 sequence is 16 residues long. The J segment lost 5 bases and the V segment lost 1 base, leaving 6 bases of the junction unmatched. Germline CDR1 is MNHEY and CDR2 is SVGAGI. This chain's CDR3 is CASSYLKRGGQDTQYF. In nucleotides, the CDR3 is TGTGCCAGCAGTTACTTAAAGCGGGGGGGCCAAGATACGCAGTATTTT.

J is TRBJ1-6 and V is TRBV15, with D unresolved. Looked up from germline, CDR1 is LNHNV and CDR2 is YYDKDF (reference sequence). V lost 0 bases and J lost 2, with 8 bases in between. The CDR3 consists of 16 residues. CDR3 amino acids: CATSRDTSAYNSPLHF. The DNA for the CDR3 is TGTGCCACCAGCAGAGATACGAGCGCCTATAATTCACCCCTCCACTTT.

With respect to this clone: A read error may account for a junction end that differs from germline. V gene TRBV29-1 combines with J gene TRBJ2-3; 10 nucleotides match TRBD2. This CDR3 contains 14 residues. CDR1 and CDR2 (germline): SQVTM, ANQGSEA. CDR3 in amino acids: CSGVSGLATDMQYF. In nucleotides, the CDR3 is TGCAGCGGAGTCTCGGGACTAGCGACAGATATGCAGTATTTT.

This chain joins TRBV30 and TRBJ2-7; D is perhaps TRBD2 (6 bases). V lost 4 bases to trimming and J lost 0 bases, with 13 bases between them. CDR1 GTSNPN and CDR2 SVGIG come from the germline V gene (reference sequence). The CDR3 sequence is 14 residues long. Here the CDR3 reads CAWNLDGSSYEQYF. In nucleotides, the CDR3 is TGTGCCTGGAATTTAGACGGGAGCTCCTACGAGCAGTACTTC.

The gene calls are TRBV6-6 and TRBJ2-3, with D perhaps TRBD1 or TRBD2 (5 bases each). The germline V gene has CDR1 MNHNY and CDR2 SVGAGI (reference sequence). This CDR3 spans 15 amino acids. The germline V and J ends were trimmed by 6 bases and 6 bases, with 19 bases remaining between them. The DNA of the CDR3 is TGTGCCAGCAGCCAAAGGGACGGGGCTCGTGATACGCAGTATTTT. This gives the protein CASSQRDGARDTQYF.

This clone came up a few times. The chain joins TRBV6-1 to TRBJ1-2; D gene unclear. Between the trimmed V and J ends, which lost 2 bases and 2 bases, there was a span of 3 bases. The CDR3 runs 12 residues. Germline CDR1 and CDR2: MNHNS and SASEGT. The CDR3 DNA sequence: TGTGCCAGCAGTGAATACAACTATGGCTACACCTTC. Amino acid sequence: CASSEYNYGYTF.

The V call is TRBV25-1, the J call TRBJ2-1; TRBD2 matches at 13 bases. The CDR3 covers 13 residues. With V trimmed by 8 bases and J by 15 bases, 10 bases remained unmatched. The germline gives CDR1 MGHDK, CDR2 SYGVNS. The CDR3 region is CASRGLAGDYPFF. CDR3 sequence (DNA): TGTGCCAGCCGAGGACTAGCGGGGGACTATCCGTTCTTC.

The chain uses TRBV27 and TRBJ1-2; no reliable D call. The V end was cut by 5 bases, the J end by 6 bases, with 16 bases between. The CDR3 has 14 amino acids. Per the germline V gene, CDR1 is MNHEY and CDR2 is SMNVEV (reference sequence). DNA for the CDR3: TGTGCCAGCAGTGCTGTCCGGGCGGGTCATGGCTACACCTTC. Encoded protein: CASSAVRAGHGYTF.

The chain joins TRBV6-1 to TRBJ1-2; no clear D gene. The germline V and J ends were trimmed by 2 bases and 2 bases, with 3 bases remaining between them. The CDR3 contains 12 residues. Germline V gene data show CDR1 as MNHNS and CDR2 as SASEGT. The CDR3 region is CASSEQNYGYTF. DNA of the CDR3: TGTGCCAGCAGTGAACAGAACTATGGCTACACCTTC.

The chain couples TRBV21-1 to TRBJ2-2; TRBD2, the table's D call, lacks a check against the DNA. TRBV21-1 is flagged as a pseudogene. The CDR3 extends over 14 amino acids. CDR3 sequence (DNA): TGTGCCAGCAGAAAGGACTATTACACCGGGGAGCTGTTTTTT. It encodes CASRKDYYTGELFF.

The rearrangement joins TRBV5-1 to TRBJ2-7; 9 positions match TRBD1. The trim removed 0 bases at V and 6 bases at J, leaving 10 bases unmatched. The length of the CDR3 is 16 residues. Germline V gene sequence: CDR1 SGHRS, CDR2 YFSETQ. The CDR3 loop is CASSLDSGTGLREQYV. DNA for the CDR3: TGCGCCAGCAGCTTGGATTCCGGGACAGGGTTACGCGAGCAGTACGTC.

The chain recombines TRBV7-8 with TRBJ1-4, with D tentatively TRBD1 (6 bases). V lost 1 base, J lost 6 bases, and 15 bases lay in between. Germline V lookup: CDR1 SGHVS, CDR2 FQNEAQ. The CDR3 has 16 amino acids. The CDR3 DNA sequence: TGTGCCAGCAGCTTAGGAGGGACAACCACCTATGAAAAACTGTTTTTT. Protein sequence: CASSLGGTTTYEKLFF.

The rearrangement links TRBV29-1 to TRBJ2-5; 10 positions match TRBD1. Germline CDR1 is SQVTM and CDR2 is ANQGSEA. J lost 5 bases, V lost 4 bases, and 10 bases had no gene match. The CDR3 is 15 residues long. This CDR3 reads CSVVRQGATLETQYF. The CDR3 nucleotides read TGCAGCGTTGTACGACAGGGGGCGACTCTGGAGACCCAGTACTTC.

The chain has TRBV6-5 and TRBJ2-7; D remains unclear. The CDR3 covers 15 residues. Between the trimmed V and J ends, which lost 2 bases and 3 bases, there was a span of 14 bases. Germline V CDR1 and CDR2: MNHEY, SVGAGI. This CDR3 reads CASSYAPLGNYEQYF. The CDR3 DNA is TGTGCCAGCAGTTACGCCCCCCTGGGGAACTACGAGCAGTACTTC.